This T cell receptor (beta chain) was identified during a study of CD8+ T cells in alopecia areata. Whole-study results and caveats: The study found higher clonality in lesional than normal scalp, especially in alopecia totalis/universalis. Tofacitinib did not eliminate many expanded lesional clones from scalp or blood.

From germline, CDR1 is SGHRS and CDR2 YFSETQ. V dropped 5 bases and J dropped 2 bases, with 10 bases sitting between them. The CDR3 length is 13 residues. Treatment described: oral pan-JAK inhibitor, 5-10 mg twice daily. Lesional scalp tissue (obtained by punch biopsy) and peripheral blood were collected from alopecia areata patients. PBMCs yielded sorted CD4+ and CD8+ T cells. The authors extracted RNA and reverse transcribed it into cDNA as the sequencing template. Profiled with immunoSEQ multiplex PCR; TCRdb holds only in-frame clones, not every one. The sample lists about 200,000 clones, roughly two fifths seen once, with roughly 0.45% in the top ten. In the case of this clone: Its target is unknown.

The sequencing used CD4+ T cells sorted from blood, collected at approximately week 31, from a patient treated with tofacitinib. The genes are TRBV5-1 and TRBJ1-1; D possibly corresponds to TRBD1 (5 bases). The sequence derives from a human donor with alopecia areata. The CDR3 region has the DNA TGCGCCAGCAGTGAGGGGTCCAACACTGAAGCTTTCTTT. It yields the protein CASSEGSNTEAFF.